This TCR beta chain was sequenced during a study of T cells in localized non-small cell lung cancer. Repertoires were generated with immunoSEQ multiplex PCR, while TCRdb's copy carries only in-frame clones and drops some. The data show fewer than 30,000 clones, around nine tenths seen once. Turning to this clone: Its target is not known.

Points from the study as a whole: The study found T cell clonality highest in uninvolved adjacent lung, above tumor. A higher density of T cells in blood coincided with extended overall survival. Heterogeneity within the tumor remains possible, as just one region underwent sequencing.

This receptor was obtained from a female donor over 55 with stage II squamous cell lung carcinoma. The sample here was peripheral blood, taken before any cancer treatment.

The CDR3 region is CAWTKGASGNTIYF. CDR3 DNA sequence: TGTGCCTGGACAAAAGGGGCTTCTGGAAACACCATATATTTT. The chain joins TRBV30 to TRBJ1-3, with D perhaps matching TRBD1 (5 bases). V was cut by 4 bases and J by 1 base, with 11 bases left in between. The length of the CDR3 is 14 residues. Germline lookup yields CDR1 GTSNPN and CDR2 SVGIG (reference sequence).